This T cell receptor beta chain emerged from a study of a mutant IDH1 vaccine in newly diagnosed glioma. Across the study: The earlier regimen, radiotherapy, temozolomide, or both, was most often both.

Remarks on this clone: The antigen remains undetermined.

Indicated time point: week 23, last vaccination. All doses held 300 ug of mutant IDH1 20-mer peptide, with topical imiquimod. Germline V gene sequence: CDR1 SGHTA, CDR2 FQGTGA. Trimming left V 1 base short and J 6 bases short, with 9 bases between. The CDR3 contains 13 residues. The assay was immunoSEQ multiplex PCR, and TCRdb's table has in-frame clones only and misses some. The sample yields about 38,000 clones, roughly 79% seen once. The specimen comprised PBMCs, sampled from a glioma patient whose treatment included an IDH1 peptide vaccine. This chain links TRBV7-3 with TRBJ1-1, with D possibly TRBD1 on 6 matching bases. The receptor comes from a man aged 40-49 years with glioma. The CDR3 DNA follows: TGTGCCAGCAGCTTAAGGGGGCTCCCTGAAGCTTTCTTT. This translates into CASSLRGLPEAFF.